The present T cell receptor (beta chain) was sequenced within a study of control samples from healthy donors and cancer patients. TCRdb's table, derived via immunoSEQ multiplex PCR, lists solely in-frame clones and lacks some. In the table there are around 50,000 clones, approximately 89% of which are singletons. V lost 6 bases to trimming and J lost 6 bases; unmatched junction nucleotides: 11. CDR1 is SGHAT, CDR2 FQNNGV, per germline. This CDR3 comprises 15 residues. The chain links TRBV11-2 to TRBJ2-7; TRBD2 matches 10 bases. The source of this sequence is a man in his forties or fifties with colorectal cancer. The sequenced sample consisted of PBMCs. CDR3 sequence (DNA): TGTGCCAGCAGACCGCGCCTAGCGGGAGTGGGCGAGCAGTACTTC. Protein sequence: CASRPRLAGVGEQYF. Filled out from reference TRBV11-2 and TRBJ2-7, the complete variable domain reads EAGVAQSPRYKIIEKRQSVAFWCNPISGHATLYWYQQILGQGPKLLIQFQNNGVVDDSQLPKDRFSAERLKGVDSTLKIQPAKLEDSAVYLCASRPRLAGVGEQYFGPGTRLTVT.